The 2 T cell receptor beta chains given below trace back to one sample, sequenced in a study of cytomegalovirus exposure and HLA in healthy donors. PCR was performed using 60 Vbeta and 13 Jbeta primers. Generated by immunoSEQ multiplex PCR, the TCRdb table keeps only in-frame clones and is missing some. Its table records 150,000 to 200,000 clones. The specimen sequenced was PBMCs. The receptor source for this set is a young man in good health and CMV-seronegative.

In the case of this clone: The conserved phenylalanine or tryptophan is not found at the CDR3 terminus, so this likely reflects a read error. It is unclear where the CDR3 begins or ends on the DNA, so no DNA is shown, and the CDR3 is as TCRdb lists it. The gene calls are TRBV5-1 and TRBJ2-7; TRBD1 is the table's D call, not checked against the DNA. From its first to its last residue, the CDR3 has 12 amino acids. Germline values: CDR1 SGHRS, CDR2 YFSETQ. CDR3 sequence: CASSFNPTGRFP.

The V and J genes are TRBV19 and TRBJ1-1; 9 bases agree with TRBD1. The CDR3 runs to 16 residues. The trim removed 2 bases at V and 7 bases at J, leaving 11 bases unmatched. Germline CDR1 and CDR2: LNHDA and SQIVND (reference sequence). The CDR3 region has the DNA TGTGCCAGTAGTATACCCAGGACAGGGGCGAGCGTTGAAGCTTTCTTT. Its protein is CASSIPRTGASVEAFF.